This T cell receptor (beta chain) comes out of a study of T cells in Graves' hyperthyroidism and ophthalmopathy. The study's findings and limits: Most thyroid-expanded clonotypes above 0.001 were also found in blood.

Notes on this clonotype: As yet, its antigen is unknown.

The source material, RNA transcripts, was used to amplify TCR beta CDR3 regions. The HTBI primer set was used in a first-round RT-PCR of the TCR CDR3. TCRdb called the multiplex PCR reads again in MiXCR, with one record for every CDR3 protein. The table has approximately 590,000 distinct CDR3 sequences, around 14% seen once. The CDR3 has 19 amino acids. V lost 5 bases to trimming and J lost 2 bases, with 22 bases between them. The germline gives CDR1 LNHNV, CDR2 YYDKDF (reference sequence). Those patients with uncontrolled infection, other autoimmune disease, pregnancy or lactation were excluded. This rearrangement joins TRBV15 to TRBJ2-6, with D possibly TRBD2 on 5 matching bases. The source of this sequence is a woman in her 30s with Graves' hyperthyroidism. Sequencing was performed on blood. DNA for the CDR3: TGTGCCACCAGCGAGTATCTGGGGTTTTGGAGGCCTGGGGCCAACGTCCTGACTTTC. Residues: CATSEYLGFWRPGANVLTF.